A selection of T cell receptor beta chains follows, all from one sample in a study of technical replicates of blood from a handful of donors. TCRdb's table, derived via immunoSEQ multiplex PCR, lists solely in-frame clones and lacks some. The sample has approximately 60,000 clones; more than 75% are singletons. What was sequenced was PBMCs. These receptors were taken from a human donor in good health. Some clones in this sample may be carry-over from other donors' samples. CDR3s leave out the opening cysteine and the closing phenylalanine or tryptophan.

cdr3_length: 13; j_call: TRBJ2-7; v_call: TRBV4-3; cdr3_aa: ASSQGTGGKYEQY
cdr3_length: 14; j_call: TRBJ2-3; v_call: TRBV5-1; cdr3_aa: ASSWWGGRFTDTQY
cdr3_length: 13; j_call: TRBJ2-3; v_call: TRBV9; cdr3_aa: ASSPRGYSTDTQY
cdr3_length: 13; j_call: TRBJ1-6; v_call: TRBV18; cdr3_aa: ASSPGQGANSPLH
cdr3_length: 14; j_call: TRBJ2-2; v_call: TRBV7-9; cdr3_aa: ASSHGTSGSPGELF
cdr3_length: 12; j_call: TRBJ2-1; v_call: TRBV7-2; cdr3_aa: ASSLGLADNEQF
cdr3_length: 13; j_call: TRBJ1-2; v_call: TRBV5-4; cdr3_aa: ASSFTDRGLDGYT
cdr3_length: 11; j_call: TRBJ1-2; v_call: TRBV29-1; cdr3_aa: SVDQEDNYGYT
cdr3_length: 14; j_call: TRBJ2-2; v_call: TRBV19; cdr3_aa: ASSIGTSRNTGELF
cdr3_length: 12; j_call: TRBJ1-3; v_call: TRBV9; cdr3_aa: ASSVEGAGVTIY
cdr3_length: 13; j_call: TRBJ2-2; v_call: TRBV6-5; cdr3_aa: ASTSGGRNTGELF
cdr3_length: 14; j_call: TRBJ2-2; v_call: TRBV4-2; cdr3_aa: ASSLQTGTNTGELF
cdr3_length: 10; j_call: TRBJ2-6; v_call: TRBV7-9; cdr3_aa: AGSSGANVLT
cdr3_length: 13; j_call: TRBJ1-4; v_call: TRBV5-4; cdr3_aa: ASSGGLTGTEKLF
cdr3_length: 15; j_call: TRBJ2-2; v_call: TRBV25-1; cdr3_aa: ASSESPSGGIAGELF
cdr3_length: 10; j_call: TRBJ2-3; v_call: TRBV5-1; cdr3_aa: ASSFGEWPQY
cdr3_length: 13; j_call: TRBJ1-5; v_call: TRBV7-8; cdr3_aa: ASTKDRAGNQPQH
cdr3_length: 12; j_call: TRBJ1-1; v_call: TRBV27; cdr3_aa: ASSRGQEQFRAF
cdr3_length: 13; j_call: TRBJ1-2; v_call: TRBV19; cdr3_aa: ASSTRQGQAYGYT
cdr3_length: 11; j_call: TRBJ1-2; v_call: TRBV25-1; cdr3_aa: ASRTGGGYGYT
cdr3_length: 10; j_call: TRBJ1-2; v_call: TRBV27; cdr3_aa: ASSRSGVGYT
cdr3_length: 13; j_call: TRBJ2-1; v_call: TRBV7-2; cdr3_aa: ASSPDRGPYNEQF
cdr3_length: 13; j_call: TRBJ1-2; v_call: TRBV27; cdr3_aa: ASSLGGQGHYGYT
cdr3_length: 15; j_call: TRBJ2-7; v_call: TRBV4-3; cdr3_aa: ASSQLSAGGSSYEQY
cdr3_length: 13; j_call: TRBJ2-5; v_call: TRBV6-4; cdr3_aa: ASSDTLGGSGTQY
cdr3_length: 11; j_call: TRBJ1-6; v_call: TRBV27; cdr3_aa: ASSLHSNSPLH
cdr3_length: 12; j_call: TRBJ2-5; v_call: TRBV4-3; cdr3_aa: ASSQEPGQETQY
cdr3_length: 14; j_call: TRBJ2-1; v_call: TRBV4-3; cdr3_aa: ASSQDGGGKGDEQF
cdr3_length: 12; j_call: TRBJ2-3; v_call: TRBV15; cdr3_aa: ATSGGALPDTQY